The 18 T cell receptor beta chains below come from one sample, sequenced in a study of cytomegalovirus exposure and HLA in healthy donors (dated by TCRdb to between 2016 and 2019). Libraries were prepared through the immunoSEQ multiplex PCR assay. For the multiplex PCR, a mixture combining 60 forward primers for TCR Vbeta segments and 13 reverse primers for TCR Jbeta segments was used. This is the immuneACCESS table as TCRdb keeps it, with only in-frame sequences that have V and J called. A part of the clones is gone; compared with another copy, unresolved V genes explain less than half, and the rest is unexplained. In this sample the table shows some 160,000 clones, 70% to 85% of which occur a single time. Of the sample, about 1.5% is held by the ten largest clones. The specimen sequenced was PBMCs. These receptors were collected from a male donor in good health and CMV-seronegative.

V usage is TRBV14 and J usage is TRBJ2-7, with TRBD2 matching over 8 bases. V was pared by 0 bases and J by 2 bases, with 3 bases of the junction left unmatched. The CDR3 loop spans 15 amino acids. Germline V lookup: CDR1 SGHDN, CDR2 FVKESK. The CDR3 DNA reads as TGTGCCAGCAGCCAAGAACTAGCGGCCACCTACGAGCAGTACTTC. As protein: CASSQELAATYEQYF.

The rearrangement links TRBV4-1 to TRBJ2-3, with D maybe TRBD1 (5 bases). V lost 0 bases to trimming and J lost 0 bases, with 16 bases between them. The CDR3 length is 18 residues. Germline V gene lookup returns CDR1 MGHRA and CDR2 YSYEKL. The CDR3 loop reads CASSQDGQGILSTDTQYF. As DNA, the CDR3 is TGCGCCAGCAGCCAAGATGGCCAGGGTATACTCAGCACAGATACGCAGTATTTT.

This clone was seen a single time. Here the CDR3 reads CSVVRTGALNTGELFF. In DNA form, the CDR3 reads TGCAGCGTTGTAAGGACAGGGGCTCTGAACACCGGGGAGCTGTTTTTT. V is TRBV29-1 and J is TRBJ2-2, with TRBD1 matching over 9 bases. Germline CDR1 is SQVTM and CDR2 is ANQGSEA. CDR3 length: 16 amino acids. V shed 4 bases and J 1 base; nucleotides not matched to a gene: 7.

This clone was detected once. This rearrangement joins TRBV28 to TRBJ2-7; D might be TRBD1 (6 bases). CDR1 is MDHEN and CDR2 is SYDVKM in the germline V gene. V was clipped by 7 bases and J by 3 bases, with 13 bases between them. The CDR3 totals 13 residues. The CDR3 reads CASNLDRHYEQYF. The CDR3 nucleotides read TGTGCCAGCAACCTTGACAGGCACTACGAGCAGTACTTC.

The V gene is TRBV6-5, the J gene TRBJ1-2; D is possibly TRBD1 (5 bases). The germline gives CDR1 MNHEY, CDR2 SVGAGI. Trimming removed 0 bases from V and 6 bases from J, with 14 bases in between. This CDR3 has 15 residues. CDR3 sequence: CASSYSVGGKNGYTF. CDR3 DNA sequence: TGTGCCAGCAGTTACTCGGTGGGGGGGAAGAATGGCTACACCTTC.

The chain employs TRBV6-4 and TRBJ2-1; perhaps TRBD1 as D (5 bases). V was pared by 4 bases and J by 6 bases, with 16 bases between. The CDR3 consists of 15 residues. CDR1 and CDR2 from the germline V gene are MRHNA and SNTAGT. The CDR3 reads CASSAAPDNSNEQFF. The CDR3 nucleotides are TGTGCCAGCAGTGCCGCGCCGGACAACTCCAATGAGCAGTTCTTC.

V gene TRBV7-2 combines with J gene TRBJ2-3; the match to TRBD2 covers 8 bases. V gave up 0 bases and J gave up 1 base; unmatched junction bases: 6. Germline V gene sequence: CDR1 SGHTA, CDR2 FQGNSA. The CDR3 length is 17 residues. The CDR3, as DNA: TGTGCCAGCAGCTTAGCTGGGACTAGTCTACGCACAGATACGCAGTATTTT. As protein: CASSLAGTSLRTDTQYF.

In this sample, this clone turned up a few times. This chain uses TRBV4-3 with TRBJ2-5; D unclear. V was trimmed by 1 base and J by 1 base, leaving 7 bases between them. The CDR3 is made up of 14 amino acids. The germline V gene encodes CDR1 LGHNA and CDR2 YSLEER. The CDR3: CASSQVGSQETQYF. CDR3 sequence (DNA): TGCGCCAGCAGCCAAGTGGGCTCCCAAGAGACCCAGTACTTC.

The rearrangement joins TRBV4-1 to TRBJ2-3; TRBD1 matches at 10 bases. After removal of 0 bases from V and 3 bases from J, the junction contained 6 bases not matched to a gene. Germline V gene data show CDR1 as MGHRA and CDR2 as YSYEKL. The CDR3 spans 17 residues. The CDR3 bases are TGCGCCAGCAGCCAAGAAGGGACAGGGGCGCGTACAGATACGCAGTATTTT. Translating it yields CASSQEGTGARTDTQYF.

The sample holds one count of this clone. This chain uses TRBV11-3 with TRBJ2-1; perhaps TRBD2 as D (5 bases). The CDR3 contains 13 residues. Germline CDR1 reads SGHNT; CDR2 reads YENEEA. V was cut by 4 bases and J by 6 bases, with 10 bases left in between. CDR3 loop: CASSSHTSNEQFF. The CDR3 coding sequence is TGTGCCAGCAGCTCCCACACTAGCAATGAGCAGTTCTTC.

V and J are TRBV9 and TRBJ2-1; TRBD1 is a possible D gene (6 bases). Trimming removed 0 bases at V and 5 bases at J, with 12 bases between. The V gene's germline CDR1 is SGDLS and CDR2 YYNGEE. This CDR3 has 15 amino acids. The CDR3 spells CASSVGQARNNEQFF. In DNA form, the CDR3 reads TGTGCCAGCAGCGTAGGACAGGCTAGAAACAATGAGCAGTTCTTC.

This clone was detected a few times. The CDR3 sequence is CASSGGAGEGETQYF. CDR3 coding DNA: TGTGCCAGCAGTGGGGGCGCGGGAGAGGGGGAGACCCAGTACTTC. The chain links TRBV28 to TRBJ2-5; TRBD2 is a possible D gene (7 bases). The CDR3 runs to 15 residues. Germline V lookup: CDR1 MDHEN, CDR2 SYDVKM. The V end was cut by 5 bases, the J end by 5 bases, with 18 bases between. Full variable domain (missing parts from reference TRBV28 and TRBJ2-5): DVKVTQSSRYLVKRTGEKVFLECVQDMDHENMFWYRQDPGLGLRLIYFSYDVKMKEKGDIPEGYSVSREKKERFSLILESASTNQTSMYLCASSGGAGEGETQYFGPGTRLLVL.

This clone was recorded a few times. The sample carries other DNA sequences with the same CDR3. V and J are TRBV4-1 and TRBJ2-7; perhaps TRBD2 as D (5 bases). V shed 1 base and J shed 5 bases, with 12 bases lying between them. Germline V gives CDR1 MGHRA, CDR2 YSYEKL. This CDR3 is 14 amino acids long. For the CDR3, the DNA is TGCGCCAGCAGCCAAGGTGTAGGAGGCGACGAGCAGTACTTC. It encodes CASSQGVGGDEQYF.

CDR3 DNA sequence: TGTGCCAGCAGAGAGACGACAGGGGCTGAAGCTTTCTTT. Protein sequence: CASRETTGAEAFF. This rearrangement joins TRBV6-1 to TRBJ1-1, with 8 bases fitting TRBD1. Germline V CDR1 and CDR2: MNHNS, SASEGT. The CDR3 spans 13 residues. With V trimmed by 6 bases and J by 6 bases, 6 bases remained unmatched.

Concerning this clone itself: Other DNA sequences within the sample encode an identical CDR3. The chain couples TRBV6-5 to TRBJ2-3, with D perhaps TRBD1 (6 bases). CDR1 is MNHEY, CDR2 SVGAGI, per germline. The CDR3 runs to 14 residues. Between the trimmed V and J ends, which lost 2 bases and 0 bases, there was a span of 6 bases. Here the CDR3 reads CASSYRGSTDTQYF. The CDR3 DNA reads TGTGCCAGCAGTTACAGGGGGAGCACAGATACGCAGTATTTT.

Turning to this clone: The junction shows a germline mismatch at one end, possibly a read error. This rearrangement joins TRBV7-9 to TRBJ2-3; no reliable D call. The CDR3 runs to 13 residues. The V gene's germline CDR1 is SEHNR and CDR2 FQNEAQ (reference sequence). The CDR3 bases are TGTGCCAGCAGCTTAGCGTTTCCCAACTCCCCTAATTTT. Amino acids: CASSLAFPNSPNF. The whole variable domain, filled in from reference TRBV7-9 and TRBJ2-3, reads DTGVSQNPRHKITKRGQNVTFRCDPISEHNRLYWYRQTLGQGPEFLTYFQNEAQLEKSRLLSDRFSAERPKGSFSTLEIQRTEQGDSAMYLCASSLAFPNSPNFGPGTRLTVL.

The table lists this clone with a count of one. This chain connects TRBV5-1 to TRBJ1-2, with TRBD1 identical over 7 bases. Per the germline V gene, CDR1 is SGHRS and CDR2 is YFSETQ. The CDR3 extends over 14 amino acids. Germline trimming cut 1 base from V and 8 bases from J; bases unmatched to any gene: 8. CDR3 coding DNA: TGCGCCAGCAGCTTGTTGGGACAGTCGCGCGGCTACACCTTC. Encoded protein: CASSLLGQSRGYTF.

The genes are TRBV2 and TRBJ2-7, with D unclear. The germline V gene has CDR1 SNHLY and CDR2 FYNNEI. The CDR3 length is 13 residues. Trimming cost V 8 bases and J 3 bases, with 14 bases left between them. The CDR3 nucleotides are TGTGCCAGCGCCGGCTCACAGAACTACGAGCAGTACTTC. Its protein is CASAGSQNYEQYF.